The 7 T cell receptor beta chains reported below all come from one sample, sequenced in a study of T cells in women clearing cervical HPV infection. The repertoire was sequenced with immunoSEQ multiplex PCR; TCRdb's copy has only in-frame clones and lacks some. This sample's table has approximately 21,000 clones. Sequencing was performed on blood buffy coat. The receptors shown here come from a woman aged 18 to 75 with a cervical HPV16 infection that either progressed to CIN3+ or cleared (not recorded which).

The covered CDR3 bases are TGTGCCAGCTCACCGTCTGGGCTGGGCACAGATACG. Translating gives CASSPSGLGTDT. The whole CDR3 reads CASSPSGLGTDTQYF. This sequence joins TRBV18 and TRBJ2-3; D gene unclear. The read terminates 3 residues before the CDR3 end, so the remaining end is supplied by the germline J gene. The CDR3 sequence is 15 residues long. CDR1 and CDR2 from the germline V gene are KGHSH and LQKENI. Trimming took 3 bases from V and 1 from J, leaving 11 bases between them.

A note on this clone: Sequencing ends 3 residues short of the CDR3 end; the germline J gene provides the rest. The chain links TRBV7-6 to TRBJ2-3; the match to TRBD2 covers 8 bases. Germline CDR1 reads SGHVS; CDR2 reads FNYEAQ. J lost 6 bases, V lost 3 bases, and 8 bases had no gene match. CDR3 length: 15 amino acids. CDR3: CASSLSGSPIDTQYF. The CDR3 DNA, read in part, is TGTGCCAGCAGCTTGAGCGGGAGTCCTATTGATACG.

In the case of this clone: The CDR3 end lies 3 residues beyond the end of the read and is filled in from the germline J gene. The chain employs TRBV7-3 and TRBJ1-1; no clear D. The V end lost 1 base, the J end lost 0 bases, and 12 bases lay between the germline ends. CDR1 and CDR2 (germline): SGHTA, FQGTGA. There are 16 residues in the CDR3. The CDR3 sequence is CASSLNGVVLNTEAFF. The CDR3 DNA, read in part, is TGTGCCAGCAGCTTAAACGGGGTCGTCTTGAACACTGAA. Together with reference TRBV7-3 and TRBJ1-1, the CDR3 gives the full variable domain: GAGVSQTPSNKVTEKGKYVELRCDPISGHTALYWYRQSLGQGPEFLIYFQGTGAADDSGLPNDRFFAVRPEGSVSTLKIQRTERGDSAVYLCASSLNGVVLNTEAFFGQGTRLTVV.

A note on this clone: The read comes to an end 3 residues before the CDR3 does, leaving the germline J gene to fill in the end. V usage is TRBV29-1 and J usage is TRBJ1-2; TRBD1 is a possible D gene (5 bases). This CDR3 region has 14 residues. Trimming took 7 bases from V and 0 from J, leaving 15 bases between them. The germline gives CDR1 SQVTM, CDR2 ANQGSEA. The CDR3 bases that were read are TGCAGCGGTAGTGAGGGGCAAGCTAACTATGGC. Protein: CSGSEGQANYG. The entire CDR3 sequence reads CSGSEGQANYGYTF.

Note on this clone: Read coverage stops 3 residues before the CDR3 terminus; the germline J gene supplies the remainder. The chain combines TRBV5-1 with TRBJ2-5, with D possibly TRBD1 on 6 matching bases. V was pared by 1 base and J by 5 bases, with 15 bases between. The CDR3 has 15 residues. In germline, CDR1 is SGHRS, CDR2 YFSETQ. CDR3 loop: CASSLQTGQGETQYF. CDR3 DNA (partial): TGCGCCAGCAGCTTGCAGACAGGTCAGGGGGAGACC.

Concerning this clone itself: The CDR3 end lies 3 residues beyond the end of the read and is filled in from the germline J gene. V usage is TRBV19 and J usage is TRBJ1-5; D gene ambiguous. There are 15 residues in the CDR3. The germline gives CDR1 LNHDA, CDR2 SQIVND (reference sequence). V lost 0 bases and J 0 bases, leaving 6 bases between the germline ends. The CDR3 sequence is CASSIEGYSNQPQHF. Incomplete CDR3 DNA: TGTGCCAGTAGTATAGAGGGCTATAGCAATCAGCCC. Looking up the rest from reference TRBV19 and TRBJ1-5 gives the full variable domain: DGGITQSPKYLFRKEGQNVTLSCEQNLNHDAMYWYRQDPGQGLRLIYYSQIVNDFQKGDIAEGYSVSREKKESFPLTVTSAQKNPTAFYLCASSIEGYSNQPQHFGDGTRLSIL.

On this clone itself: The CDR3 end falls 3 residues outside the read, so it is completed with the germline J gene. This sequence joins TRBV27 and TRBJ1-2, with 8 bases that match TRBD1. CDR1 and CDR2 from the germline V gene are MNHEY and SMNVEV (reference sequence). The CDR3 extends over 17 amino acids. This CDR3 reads CASSFRVKTWDRLGYTF. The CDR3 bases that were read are TGTGCCAGCAGTTTTAGGGTAAAGACCTGGGACAGGCTAGGC.